This T cell receptor (beta chain) came from a study of blood T cell repertoires in COVID-19. Profiled with immunoSEQ multiplex PCR; TCRdb holds only in-frame clones, not every one. The sample records around 390,000 clones, around nine tenths being singletons. Recovered status in Cohort 3 required two negative PCRs, clearance, or symptom resolution. This clonotype originated in a woman between 50 and 59 years old who had recovered from COVID-19. The sample comprised PBMCs or T cells enriched from blood (not recorded which).

The CDR3 DNA reads as TGCGCCAGCAGCTTGGCGACTGACTCTAGCACAGATACGCAGTATTTT. Its translation is CASSLATDSSTDTQYF. The V and J genes are TRBV5-1 and TRBJ2-3; D is undetermined. This CDR3 comprises 16 residues. The germline gives CDR1 SGHRS, CDR2 YFSETQ. V was pared by 0 bases and J by 0 bases, with 11 bases between.